The 17 T cell receptor beta chains below were found in one sample sequenced in a study of cytomegalovirus exposure and HLA in healthy donors. 60 Vbeta and 13 Jbeta primers were used in PCR. Profiling relied on immunoSEQ multiplex PCR, and the TCRdb table lists in-frame clones only, not all of them. The sample records 100,000 to 150,000 clones, roughly 85% being singletons. The specimen sequenced was PBMCs. The receptors derive from a woman aged 40 to 55 in good health and CMV-seropositive.

This clone was counted once. The germline gene is not matched at one end of the junction; a read error may be the cause. The V call is TRBV7-9, the J call TRBJ1-2; D ambiguous. The CDR3 extends over 12 amino acids. Germline CDR1 is SEHNR and CDR2 is FQNEAQ (reference sequence). The CDR3 is CSSTRSPDGYTF. CDR3 nucleotides: TGTTCCAGCACCCGAAGCCCGGATGGCTACACCTTC.

The chain is built from TRBV6-1 and TRBJ1-1; D may be TRBD1 (5 bases). The CDR3 is 14 residues long. Per germline, CDR1 MNHNS and CDR2 SASEGT. V was shortened by 6 bases and J by 0 bases, with 11 bases between the two germline ends. CDR3 sequence reads: CASRAGIMNTEAFF. CDR3 bases: TGTGCCAGCAGGGCAGGGATTATGAACACTGAAGCTTTCTTT.

This rearrangement joins TRBV21-1 to TRBJ1-5; the table's D call, TRBD1, has no DNA check behind it. TRBV21-1 is noted as a pseudogene. This CDR3 has 16 residues. CDR3 loop: CASSKATGESNQPQHF. For the CDR3, the DNA is TGTGCCAGCAGCAAAGCAACAGGGGAGAGCAATCAGCCCCAGCATTTT.

The chain is built from TRBV2 and TRBJ2-2; 10 bases agree with TRBD1. CDR3 size: 14 residues. CDR1 SNHLY and CDR2 FYNNEI come from the germline V gene. V lost 6 bases to trimming and J lost 7 bases; unmatched junction nucleotides: 5. In nucleotides, the CDR3 is TGTGCCAGCAGAGAGACAGGGGGCGACGGGGAGCTGTTTTTT. It specifies CASRETGGDGELFF.

CDR3 sequence (DNA): TGTGCCAGCACTTATACTGAAGCTTTCTTT. Protein sequence: CASTYTEAFF. V gene TRBV6-1 combines with J gene TRBJ1-1; no clear D gene. Trimming removed 7 bases at V and 5 bases at J, with 5 bases between. Per germline, CDR1 MNHNS and CDR2 SASEGT. CDR3 length: 10 residues.

The chain couples TRBV5-1 to TRBJ2-7, with 9 bases matching TRBD1. The CDR3 spans 15 residues. With 6 bases clipped from V and 5 bases from J, the junction kept 12 bases outside the gene matches. Germline CDR1 and CDR2: SGHRS and YFSETQ. The CDR3 loop is CASTRTGDRFDEQYF. The CDR3 coding sequence is TGCGCCAGCACCCGGACAGGGGATCGGTTCGACGAGCAGTACTTC.

This chain connects TRBV11-2 to TRBJ2-7, with D perhaps TRBD2 (6 bases). V gave up 0 bases and J gave up 6 bases, with 12 bases separating them. The CDR3 is made up of 14 amino acids. Per germline, CDR1 SGHAT and CDR2 FQNNGV. As DNA, the CDR3 is TGTGCCAGCAGCTTAGAGGGGGGTCTCTCCGAGCAGTACTTC. It specifies CASSLEGGLSEQYF.

The genes are TRBV9 and TRBJ2-5, with TRBD1 matching over 7 bases. The J call is uncertain, as TRBJ2-7 better fits the DNA end. CDR3 length: 15 amino acids. Germline CDR1 reads SGDLS; CDR2 reads YYNGEE. CDR3 protein: CASSVGTVSFYEQYF. CDR3 bases: TGTGCCAGCAGCGTTGGGACAGTGTCTTTCTACGAGCAGTACTTC.

The chain joins TRBV9 to TRBJ1-1; 10 bases map to TRBD1. Germline lookup yields CDR1 SGDLS and CDR2 YYNGEE. The CDR3 consists of 16 residues. The ends lost 2 bases at V and 0 bases at J; junction bases unmatched: 4. The CDR3 DNA reads TGTGCCAGCAGCGTTGGGACAGGGGCGATGAACACTGAAGCTTTCTTT. Its protein product is CASSVGTGAMNTEAFF. Full variable domain (rest looked up from reference TRBV9 and TRBJ1-1): DSGVTQTPKHLITATGQRVTLRCSPRSGDLSVYWYQQSLDQGLQFLIQYYNGEERAKGNILERFSAQQFPDLHSELNLSSLELGDSALYFCASSVGTGAMNTEAFFGQGTRLTVV.

As regards this clone: The same CDR3 arises from other DNA sequences in this sample as well. CDR3 nucleotides: TGCGCCAGCAGCTCGACTACCGGATTCGCCGCTAACTATGGCTACACCTTC. Translation: CASSSTTGFAANYGYTF. V and J are TRBV5-1 and TRBJ1-2; no clear D. CDR1 is SGHRS and CDR2 is YFSETQ in the germline V gene. Trimming took off 3 bases at V and 0 bases at J, with 18 bases between the two ends. The CDR3 covers 17 residues.

The chain carries TRBV19 and TRBJ1-3; D not resolved. Trimming took off 2 bases at V and 0 bases at J, with 11 bases between the two ends. The CDR3 is 16 amino acids. Germline assignment: CDR1 LNHDA and CDR2 SQIVND (reference sequence). CDR3 bases: TGTGCCAGTAGTATAATCCAACGGGGCTCTGGAAACACCATATATTTT. Its translation: CASSIIQRGSGNTIYF.

The CDR3 DNA sequence: TGTGCCAGCAGTTACTCGACGACAGGCTACGAGCAGTACTTC. This translates into CASSYSTTGYEQYF. This chain links TRBV6-5 with TRBJ2-7, with D perhaps TRBD1 (6 bases). Germline V gene lookup returns CDR1 MNHEY and CDR2 SVGAGI. This CDR3 spans 14 amino acids. V was cut by 0 bases and J by 3 bases, with 9 bases left in between.

The chain recombines TRBV7-9 with TRBJ1-2; D not certain. Looked up from germline, CDR1 is SEHNR and CDR2 is FQNEAQ (reference sequence). The CDR3 covers 17 residues. The V gene lost 5 bases and the J gene lost 8 bases, with 27 bases spanning the gap. Written as DNA, the CDR3 is TGTGCCAGCAGCCGGTCGCCTGCGGAGAAGGCCTTATACGGCTACACCTTC. As protein: CASSRSPAEKALYGYTF.

Comments on this clone: The conserved phenylalanine or tryptophan normally closing the CDR3 is absent here, so this likely arose from a read error. The genes are TRBV27 and TRBJ1-1; D not certain. Germline CDR1 MNHEY, CDR2 SMNVEV (reference sequence). The CDR3 contains 14 residues. V dropped 6 bases and J dropped 6 bases, with 17 bases sitting between them. The DNA for the CDR3 is TGTGCCAGCAGCCTCACACAAACAATAGCTGAAGCTTTCTCT. Amino acid sequence: CASSLTQTIAEAFS.

The gene calls are TRBV30 and TRBJ2-5; D ambiguous. Trimming took off 0 bases at V and 2 bases at J, with 10 bases between the two ends. Germline lookup yields CDR1 GTSNPN and CDR2 SVGIG (reference sequence). CDR3 size: 14 residues. The CDR3 DNA reads as TGTGCCTGGAGTGTACTTAAGAGTCAAGAGACCCAGTACTTC. Residues: CAWSVLKSQETQYF.

The table lists this clone with a count of one. The rearrangement links TRBV19 to TRBJ2-4, with 10 bases aligning to TRBD2. Germline CDR1 LNHDA, CDR2 SQIVND (reference sequence). The CDR3 contains 16 residues. Trimming took 6 bases from V and 6 from J; bases not matched to a gene: 11. The DNA of the CDR3 is TGTGCCAGTAGCTATACTAGCGGGACACTGCTAAACATTCAGTACTTC. It is translated as CASSYTSGTLLNIQYF.

This clone was picked up a small number of times. CDR3 nucleotides: TGTGCCAGCAGCGCCGGACTAGCGGGGGGTTGGGCGGATACGCAGTATTTT. This gives the protein CASSAGLAGGWADTQYF. The chain employs TRBV9 and TRBJ2-3; 14 nucleotides align to TRBD2. Germline lookup yields CDR1 SGDLS and CDR2 YYNGEE. The CDR3 extends over 17 amino acids. The V segment lost 3 bases and the J segment 6 bases; nucleotides outside the gene matches: 9. Full variable domain (rest looked up from reference TRBV9 and TRBJ2-3): DSGVTQTPKHLITATGQRVTLRCSPRSGDLSVYWYQQSLDQGLQFLIQYYNGEERAKGNILERFSAQQFPDLHSELNLSSLELGDSALYFCASSAGLAGGWADTQYFGPGTRLTVL.